Given below is one T cell receptor (beta chain) in context. This entry is derived from a study of blood T cell repertoires in COVID-19. Overall study context: From T cells, B-cell-depleted T cells, or PBMCs came the material, which was cDNA or gDNA.

Trimming took 4 bases from V and 7 from J, leaving 8 bases between them. The CDR3 is 12 amino acids. CDR1 is MDHEN, CDR2 SYDVKM, per germline. The repertoire was sequenced with immunoSEQ multiplex PCR; TCRdb's copy has only in-frame clones and lacks some. The sample lists more than 85,000 clones; around 90% were seen once. Sample: peripheral blood. The chain links TRBV28 to TRBJ1-5; possibly TRBD1 for D (6 bases). The receptor was derived from a woman aged 50 to 65 with acute or convalescent COVID-19. The CDR3 here is CASSWGQQPQHF. The CDR3 coding sequence is TGTGCCAGCAGTTGGGGACAACAGCCCCAGCATTTT.